The 8 T cell receptor beta chains in this list originate from one sample, sequenced in a study of blood T cells in healthy people across ages. A J-beta primer mix and a sample-barcoded 5' primer were used in a second PCR of about 6 to 12 cycles. TCRdb fed the 5' RACE reads into MiXCR, producing one record per CDR3 protein. The data hold some 1.5 million distinct CDR3 sequences, with 28% observed a single time. The sample comprised blood. The receptors shown here come from a woman in her 30s in good health.

As regards this clonotype: With a much larger clone just one base away, this may be a read error. CDR3 coding DNA: TGTGCCAGCAGCCCGGGGGGTTGGGGATCTGGGGCCAACGTCCTGACTTTC. Its protein product is CASSPGGWGSGANVLTF. This rearrangement joins TRBV7-3 to TRBJ2-6; 7 nucleotides agree with TRBD2. Germline CDR1 and CDR2: SGHTA and FQGTGA. The CDR3 is made up of 17 amino acids. Germline trimming cut 5 bases from V and 1 base from J; bases unmatched to any gene: 8.

This clonotype was detected a few times. The chain joins TRBV9 to TRBJ2-3; 11 bases fit TRBD1. V lost 2 bases, J lost 6 bases, and 5 bases stayed unmatched. The CDR3 is 15 residues long. Germline V lookup: CDR1 SGDLS, CDR2 YYNGEE. CDR3 protein: CASSVEDRGLDTQYF. As DNA, the CDR3 is TGTGCCAGCAGCGTCGAGGACAGGGGGCTGGATACGCAGTATTTT.

This chain links TRBV28 with TRBJ2-6; maybe TRBD2 (5 bases). The ends were cut back, 5 bases at V and 0 bases at J, with 11 bases in the middle. The V gene's germline CDR1 is MDHEN and CDR2 SYDVKM. This CDR3 has 16 residues. The CDR3 spells CASSLGDYSGANVLTF. The CDR3 bases are TGTGCCAGCAGTCTGGGAGATTACTCTGGGGCCAACGTCCTGACTTTC.

This clonotype has just a few counts. This may come from a read error, since a much larger clone is one base off. The genes are TRBV10-3 and TRBJ2-1; no clear D. The CDR3 runs 13 residues. The V gene lost 3 bases and the J gene lost 9 bases, with 12 bases spanning the gap. Germline CDR1 and CDR2: ENHRY and SYGVKD. The CDR3 spells CAISEFEQSEQFF. The CDR3 coding sequence is TGTGCCATCAGTGAATTCGAACAAAGTGAGCAGTTCTTC.

The J gene is TRBJ2-6, the V gene TRBV2; perhaps TRBD1 as D (5 bases). The CDR3 spans 15 residues. V was pared by 5 bases and J by 0 bases, with 8 bases between. Germline CDR1 is SNHLY and CDR2 is FYNNEI. The CDR3 here is CASSWTLSGANVLTF. In nucleotides, the CDR3 is TGTGCCAGCAGTTGGACACTCTCTGGGGCCAACGTCCTGACTTTC.

On this clonotype: A junction end diverges from the germline sequence, so it may reflect a read error. The rearrangement links TRBV20-1 to TRBJ1-2, with TRBD1 as a possible D gene (6 bases). CDR1 is DFQATT, CDR2 SNEGSKA, per germline (reference sequence). The CDR3 spans 14 residues. This CDR3 reads CSAGDPNGGQGYTF. Written as DNA, the CDR3 is TGCAGTGCTGGAGATCCCAATGGGGGGCAAGGCTACACCTTC.

The V and J genes are TRBV2 and TRBJ2-4; D not certain. The CDR3 has 17 residues. Germline loops: CDR1 SNHLY, CDR2 FYNNEI. The V and J ends lost 3 bases and 0 bases respectively, with 15 bases between them. CDR3 nucleotides: TGTGCCAGCAGTGAGTGGGGATCGGAGCTAGCCAAAAACATTCAGTACTTC. Translating it yields CASSEWGSELAKNIQYF.

The table lists this clonotype with a few counts. The V and J genes are TRBV2 and TRBJ2-6; the D is unclear. CDR1 SNHLY and CDR2 FYNNEI come from the germline V gene. The CDR3 runs 15 residues. Trimming removed 9 bases at V and 0 bases at J, with 12 bases between. The CDR3 loop reads CARALLDSGANVLTF. The CDR3 nucleotides read TGTGCCAGGGCCCTTCTAGACTCTGGGGCCAACGTCCTGACTTTC.